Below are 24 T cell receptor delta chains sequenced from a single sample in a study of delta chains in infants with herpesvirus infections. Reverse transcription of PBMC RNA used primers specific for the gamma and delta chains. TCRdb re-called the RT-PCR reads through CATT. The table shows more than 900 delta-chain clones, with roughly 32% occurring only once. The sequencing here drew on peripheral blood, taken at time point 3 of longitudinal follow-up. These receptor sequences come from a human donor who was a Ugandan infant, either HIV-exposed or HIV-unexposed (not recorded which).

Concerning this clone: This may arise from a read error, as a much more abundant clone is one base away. This chain's CDR3 is CAYRTTFLLWGGYTDKLIF. As DNA, the CDR3 is TGTGCTTATAGGACGACTTTCCTACTCTGGGGGGGATACACCGATAAACTCATCTTT. V is TRAV38-2/DV8 and J is TRDJ1, with D perhaps being TRDD2 or TRDD3 (7 bases each). V was pared by 3 bases and J by 0 bases, with 24 bases between. The CDR3 sequence is 19 residues long. Germline V gene sequence: CDR1 TSESDYY, CDR2 QEAYKQQN.

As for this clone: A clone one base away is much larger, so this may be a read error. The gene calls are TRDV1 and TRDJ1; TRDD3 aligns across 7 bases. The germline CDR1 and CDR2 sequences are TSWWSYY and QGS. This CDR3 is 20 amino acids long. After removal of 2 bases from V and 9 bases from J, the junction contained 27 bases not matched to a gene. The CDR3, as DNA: TGTGCTCTTGGGGAAGGGGGCCAGTTATTTCTACTGGGGACAGATGGCCAACTCATCTTT. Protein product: CALGEGGQLFLLGTDGQLIF.

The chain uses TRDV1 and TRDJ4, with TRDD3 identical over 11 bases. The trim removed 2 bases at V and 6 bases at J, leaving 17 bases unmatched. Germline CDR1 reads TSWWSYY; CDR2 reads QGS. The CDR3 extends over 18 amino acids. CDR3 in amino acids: CALGEGYPNYWGIEALIF. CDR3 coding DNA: TGTGCTCTTGGGGAAGGGTACCCCAACTACTGGGGGATAGAAGCCCTGATCTTT.

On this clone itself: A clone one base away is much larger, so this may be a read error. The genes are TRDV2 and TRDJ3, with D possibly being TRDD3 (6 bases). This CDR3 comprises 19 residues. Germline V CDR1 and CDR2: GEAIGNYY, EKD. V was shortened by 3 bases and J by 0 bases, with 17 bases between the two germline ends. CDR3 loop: CACDLAGGRHSWDTRQMFF. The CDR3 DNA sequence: TGTGCCTGTGACCTCGCGGGGGGACGCCACTCCTGGGACACCCGACAGATGTTTTTC.

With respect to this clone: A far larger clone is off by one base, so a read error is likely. The CDR3 DNA is TGTGCTCTTGGGGAAGTAGGCACTGGGACCGATAAACTCATCTTT. It yields the protein CALGEVGTGTDKLIF. The chain joins TRDV1 to TRDJ1; possible D gene TRDD3, 6 bases. Germline values: CDR1 TSWWSYY, CDR2 QGS. The CDR3 covers 15 residues. The V gene lost 2 bases and the J gene lost 2 bases, with 12 bases spanning the gap.

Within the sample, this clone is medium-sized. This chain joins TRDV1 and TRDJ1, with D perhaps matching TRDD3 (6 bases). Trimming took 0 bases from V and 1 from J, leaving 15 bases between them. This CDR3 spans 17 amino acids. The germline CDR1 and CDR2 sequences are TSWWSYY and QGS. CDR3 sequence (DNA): TGTGCTCTTGGGGAACTGGGGGACAATACACCCACCGATAAACTCATCTTT. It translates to CALGELGDNTPTDKLIF.

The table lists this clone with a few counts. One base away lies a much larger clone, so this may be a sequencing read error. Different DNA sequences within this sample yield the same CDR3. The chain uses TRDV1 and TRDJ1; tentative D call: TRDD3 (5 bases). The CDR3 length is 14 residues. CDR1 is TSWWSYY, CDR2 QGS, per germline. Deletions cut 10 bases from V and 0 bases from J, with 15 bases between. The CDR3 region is CAPRGGSYTDKLIF. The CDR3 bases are TGTGCTCCGAGGGGGGGGTCATACACCGATAAACTCATCTTT.

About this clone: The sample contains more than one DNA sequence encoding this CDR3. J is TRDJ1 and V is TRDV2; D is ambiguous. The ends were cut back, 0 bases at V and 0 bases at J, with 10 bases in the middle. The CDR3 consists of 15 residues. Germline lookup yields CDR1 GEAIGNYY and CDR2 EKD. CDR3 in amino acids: CACDTVGPYTDKLIF. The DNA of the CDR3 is TGTGCCTGTGACACCGTAGGACCCTACACCGATAAACTCATCTTT.

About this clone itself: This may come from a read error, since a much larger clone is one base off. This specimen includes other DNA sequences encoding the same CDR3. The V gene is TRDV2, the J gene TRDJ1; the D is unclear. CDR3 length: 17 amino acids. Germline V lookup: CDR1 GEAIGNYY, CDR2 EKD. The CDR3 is CACDRPWSPTYTDKLIF. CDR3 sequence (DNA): TGCGCCTGTGACCGACCCTGGTCACCGACGTACACCGATAAACTCATCTTT.

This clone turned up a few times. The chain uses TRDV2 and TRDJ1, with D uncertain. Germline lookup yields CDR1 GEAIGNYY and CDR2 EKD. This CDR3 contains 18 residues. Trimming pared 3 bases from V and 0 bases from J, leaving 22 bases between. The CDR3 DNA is TGTGCCTGTGACCCCGTACGGAGTCACGAGTCTTACACCGATAAACTCATCTTT. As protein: CACDPVRSHESYTDKLIF.

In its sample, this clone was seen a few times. The CDR3 loop reads CACDTVQGQSTERELGDRGTDKLIF. CDR3 coding DNA: TGTGCCTGTGACACCGTACAAGGACAAAGTACCGAACGGGAGCTGGGGGATAGGGGGACCGATAAACTCATCTTT. The rearrangement links TRDV2 to TRDJ1; 10 bases are shared with TRDD3. Germline CDR1 GEAIGNYY, CDR2 EKD. V gave up 0 bases and J gave up 2 bases; unmatched junction bases: 32. This CDR3 is built from 25 residues.

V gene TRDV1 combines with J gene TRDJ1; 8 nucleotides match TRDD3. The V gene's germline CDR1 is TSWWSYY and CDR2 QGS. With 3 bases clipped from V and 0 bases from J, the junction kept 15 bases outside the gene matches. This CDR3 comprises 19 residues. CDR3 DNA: TGTGCTCTTGGGGACCCAAATGGCGCTGGGGGACGATACACCGATAAACTCATCTTT. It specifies CALGDPNGAGGRYTDKLIF.

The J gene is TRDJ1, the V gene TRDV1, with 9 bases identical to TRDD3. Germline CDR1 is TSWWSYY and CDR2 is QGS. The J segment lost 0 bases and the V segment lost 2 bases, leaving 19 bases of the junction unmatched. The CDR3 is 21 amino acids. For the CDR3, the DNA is TGTGCTCTTGGGGAAGTGGTCCTGAAACTGGGGGACTCTGAGTACACCGATAAACTCATCTTT. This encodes CALGEVVLKLGDSEYTDKLIF.

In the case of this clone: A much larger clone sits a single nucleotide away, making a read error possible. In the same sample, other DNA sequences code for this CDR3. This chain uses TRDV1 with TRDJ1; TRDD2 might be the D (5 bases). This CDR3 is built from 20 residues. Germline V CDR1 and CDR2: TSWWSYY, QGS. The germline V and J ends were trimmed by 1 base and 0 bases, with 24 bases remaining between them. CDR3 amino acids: CALGERSGPTRQRDTDKLIF. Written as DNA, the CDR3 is TGTGCTCTTGGGGAACGGTCGGGCCCTACACGTCAACGGGACACCGATAAACTCATCTTT.

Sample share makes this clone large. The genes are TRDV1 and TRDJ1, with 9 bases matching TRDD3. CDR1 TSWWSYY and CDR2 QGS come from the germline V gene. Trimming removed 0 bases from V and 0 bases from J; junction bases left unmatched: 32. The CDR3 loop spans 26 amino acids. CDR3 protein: CALGELRAGAGPSSGGYPQYTDKLIF. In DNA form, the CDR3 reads TGTGCTCTTGGGGAACTAAGGGCTGGGGCGGGGCCTTCCTCCGGGGGATACCCCCAGTACACCGATAAACTCATCTTT.

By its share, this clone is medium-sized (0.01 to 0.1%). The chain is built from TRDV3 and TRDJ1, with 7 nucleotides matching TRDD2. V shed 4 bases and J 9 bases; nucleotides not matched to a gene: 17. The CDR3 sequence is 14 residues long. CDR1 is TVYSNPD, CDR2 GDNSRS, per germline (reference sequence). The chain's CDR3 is CACTLPPVSGELIF. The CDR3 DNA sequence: TGTGCCTGTACCCTTCCTCCGGTGTCCGGGGAACTCATCTTT.

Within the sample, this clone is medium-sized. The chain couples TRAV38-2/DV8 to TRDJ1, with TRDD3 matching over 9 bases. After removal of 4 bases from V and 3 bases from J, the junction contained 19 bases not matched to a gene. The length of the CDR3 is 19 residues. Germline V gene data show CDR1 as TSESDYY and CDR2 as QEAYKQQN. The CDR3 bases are TGTGCTTATAGGTTGACAAGGTCCTGGGGGGGGATACCGTCCGATAAACTCATCTTT. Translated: CAYRLTRSWGGIPSDKLIF.

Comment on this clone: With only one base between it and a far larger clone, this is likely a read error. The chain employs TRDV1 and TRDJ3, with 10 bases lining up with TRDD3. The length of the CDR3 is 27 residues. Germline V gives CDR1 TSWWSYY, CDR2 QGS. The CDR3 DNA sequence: TGTGCTCTTGGCCCTATGAAGTCTCTCAACCTTTACTGGGGGATTACCTTAAGCTCCTGGGACCCCCGACAGATGTTTTTC. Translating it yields CALGPMKSLNLYWGITLSSWDPRQMFF.

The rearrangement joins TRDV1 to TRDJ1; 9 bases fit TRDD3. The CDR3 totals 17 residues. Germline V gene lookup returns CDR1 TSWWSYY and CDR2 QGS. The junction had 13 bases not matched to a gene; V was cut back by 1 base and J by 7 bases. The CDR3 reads CALGEPNRGYGFCKLIF. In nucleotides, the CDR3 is TGTGCTCTTGGGGAACCCAATCGGGGATACGGTTTTTGTAAACTCATCTTT.

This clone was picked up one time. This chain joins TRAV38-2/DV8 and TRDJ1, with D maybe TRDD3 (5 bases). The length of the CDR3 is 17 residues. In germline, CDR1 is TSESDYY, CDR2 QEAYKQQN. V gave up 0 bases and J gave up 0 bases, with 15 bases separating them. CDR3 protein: CAYRSAYEGGYTDKLIF. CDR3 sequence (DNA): TGTGCTTATAGGAGCGCGTACGAGGGGGGCTACACCGATAAACTCATCTTT.

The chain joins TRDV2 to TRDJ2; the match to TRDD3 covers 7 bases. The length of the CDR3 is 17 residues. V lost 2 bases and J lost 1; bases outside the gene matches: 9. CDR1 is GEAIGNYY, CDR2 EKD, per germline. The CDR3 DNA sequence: TGTGCCTGTGACATACTGGGGTCAAGAGGTTTGACAGCACAACTCTTCTTT. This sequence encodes CACDILGSRGLTAQLFF.

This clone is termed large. The CDR3 loop is CACDTVWGSRLSWDTRQMFF. The CDR3 nucleotides read TGTGCCTGTGACACCGTCTGGGGGAGCCGGCTCTCCTGGGACACCCGACAGATGTTTTTC. The genes are TRDV2 and TRDJ3; TRDD3 matches at 8 bases. Per germline, CDR1 GEAIGNYY and CDR2 EKD. The trim removed 0 bases at V and 0 bases at J, leaving 9 bases unmatched. This CDR3 spans 20 amino acids.

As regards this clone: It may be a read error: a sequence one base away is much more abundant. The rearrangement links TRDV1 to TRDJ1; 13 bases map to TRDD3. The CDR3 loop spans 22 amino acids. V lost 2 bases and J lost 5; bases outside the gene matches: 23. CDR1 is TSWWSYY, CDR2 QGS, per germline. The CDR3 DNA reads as TGTGCTCTTGGGGAAGGGACCTTTCCTACTAAAACTGGGGGATACGCGGCGGATAAACTCATCTTT. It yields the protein CALGEGTFPTKTGGYAADKLIF.

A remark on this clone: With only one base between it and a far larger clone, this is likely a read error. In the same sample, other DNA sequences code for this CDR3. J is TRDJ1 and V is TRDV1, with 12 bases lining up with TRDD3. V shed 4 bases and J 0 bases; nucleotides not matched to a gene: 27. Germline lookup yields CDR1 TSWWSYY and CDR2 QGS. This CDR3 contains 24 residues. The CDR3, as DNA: TGTGCTCTTGGGGGACCCTTCCTTCACTTCTACTGGGGGATACCAGCTCCATACACCGATAAACTCATCTTT. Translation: CALGGPFLHFYWGIPAPYTDKLIF.